These 13 T cell receptor beta chains originate from one sample sequenced in a study of PD-1 blockade in classical Hodgkin lymphoma. Patients all relapsed after autologous stem cell transplantation, and there was variation in brentuximab vedotin exposure. Some clones are missing from TCRdb's copy, which holds only in-frame ones; the method was immunoSEQ multiplex PCR. The top ten hold around an eighth of the sample, which has approximately 60,000 clones, around 88% seen once. This specimen consisted of peripheral blood mononuclear cells (PBMCs), obtained at baseline. Every receptor here comes from a human donor with classical Hodgkin lymphoma.

V usage is TRBV28 and J usage is TRBJ2-3; 8 bases line up with TRBD1. Germline V gene data show CDR1 as MDHEN and CDR2 as SYDVKM. This CDR3 has 14 amino acids. After removal of 2 bases from V and 4 bases from J, the junction contained 2 bases not matched to a gene. The CDR3 is CASSLDRGADTQYF. The CDR3 nucleotides are TGTGCCAGCAGTTTAGACAGGGGAGCAGATACGCAGTATTTT.

The chain has TRBV7-6 and TRBJ2-1; 9 nucleotides agree with TRBD1. Looked up from germline, CDR1 is SGHVS and CDR2 is FNYEAQ. The CDR3 runs to 15 residues. V shed 3 bases, J shed 7 bases, and the junction held 7 bases outside the gene matches. The CDR3, as DNA: TGTGCCAGCAGCTTCCGGGGGACAGGGATGAATGAGCAGTTCTTC. Its protein is CASSFRGTGMNEQFF.

V usage is TRBV4-3 and J usage is TRBJ1-2; 8 nucleotides align to TRBD1. V lost 0 bases, J lost 2 bases, and 5 bases stayed unmatched. Germline V gene lookup returns CDR1 LGHNA and CDR2 YSLEER. This CDR3 comprises 16 residues. DNA of the CDR3: TGCGCCAGCAGCCAAGATCGGACAGGGATCAACTATGGCTACACCTTC. It codes for CASSQDRTGINYGYTF.

V usage is TRBV18 and J usage is TRBJ2-2; 8 nucleotides align to TRBD1. CDR1 is KGHSH and CDR2 is LQKENI in the germline V gene. The CDR3 totals 18 residues. The J segment lost 1 base and the V segment lost 1 base, leaving 8 bases of the junction unmatched. The CDR3 DNA sequence: TGTGCCAGCTCACCACTCTACGGGACAGGCAGGAACACCGGGGAGCTGTTTTTT. Encoded protein: CASSPLYGTGRNTGELFF.

The chain carries TRBV11-1 and TRBJ2-1; 8 bases agree with TRBD2. Germline CDR1 is SGHAT and CDR2 is FQDESV (reference sequence). This CDR3 comprises 15 residues. The J segment lost 2 bases and the V segment lost 3 bases, leaving 3 bases of the junction unmatched. The CDR3 DNA reads TGTGCCAGCAGCTTCGGGGGGGCCGCCTACAATGAGCAGTTCTTC. Translating it yields CASSFGGAAYNEQFF. Full variable domain (remainder filled in from reference TRBV11-1 and TRBJ2-1): EAEVAQSPRYKITEKSQAVAFWCDPISGHATLYWYRQILGQGPELLVQFQDESVVDDSQLPKDRFSAERLKGVDSTLKIQPAELGDSAMYLCASSFGGAAYNEQFFGPGTRLTVL.

The chain couples TRBV19 to TRBJ2-7; TRBD2 might be the D (6 bases). From germline, CDR1 is LNHDA and CDR2 SQIVND (reference sequence). The germline V and J ends were trimmed by 8 bases and 5 bases, with 16 bases remaining between them. The CDR3 extends over 13 amino acids. CDR3 nucleotide sequence: TGTGCCAGTTGGGACGCCCGGAGGGACGAGCAGTACTTC. This gives the protein CASWDARRDEQYF. The complete variable domain, with remaining parts taken from reference TRBV19 and TRBJ2-7, reads DGGITQSPKYLFRKEGQNVTLSCEQNLNHDAMYWYRQDPGQGLRLIYYSQIVNDFQKGDIAEGYSVSREKKESFPLTVTSAQKNPTAFYLCASWDARRDEQYFGPGTRLTVT.

The V call is TRBV30, the J call TRBJ2-1; 7 bases are shared with TRBD2. The CDR3 has 14 residues. The germline gives CDR1 GTSNPN, CDR2 SVGIG (reference sequence). J was trimmed by 5 bases and V by 5 bases; bases with no gene match: 9. The CDR3 DNA is TGTGCCTGGGCGGGGGACTCCTGGGACAATGAGCAGTTCTTC. Its translation is CAWAGDSWDNEQFF.

The chain carries TRBV19 and TRBJ1-3; no clear D gene. V lost 7 bases and J lost 7, with 8 bases in between. The CDR3 consists of 11 residues. Germline V gene data show CDR1 as LNHDA and CDR2 as SQIVND (reference sequence). CDR3 residues: CASIVGNTIYF. CDR3 in DNA: TGTGCCAGTATCGTGGGGAACACCATATATTTT.

The rearrangement links TRBV5-1 to TRBJ2-5; D gene uncertain. This CDR3 region has 14 residues. With 4 bases removed from V and 2 bases from J, the gap between germline ends came to 12 bases. In germline, CDR1 is SGHRS, CDR2 YFSETQ. In DNA form, the CDR3 reads TGCGCCAGCAGCCGTTCAACCCCACAAGAGACCCAGTACTTC. It yields the protein CASSRSTPQETQYF.

The chain employs TRBV9 and TRBJ2-3; TRBD2 matches 7 bases. The V segment lost 5 bases and the J segment 3 bases; nucleotides outside the gene matches: 15. The CDR3 length is 17 residues. Germline V gives CDR1 SGDLS, CDR2 YYNGEE. CDR3 coding DNA: TGTGCCAGCAGTGCCCGAACGGGGGGTCGACCGACAGATACGCAGTATTTT. Protein: CASSARTGGRPTDTQYF. Full variable domain (remainder filled in from reference TRBV9 and TRBJ2-3): DSGVTQTPKHLITATGQRVTLRCSPRSGDLSVYWYQQSLDQGLQFLIQYYNGEERAKGNILERFSAQQFPDLHSELNLSSLELGDSALYFCASSARTGGRPTDTQYFGPGTRLTVL.

This clone has only one observation. V usage is TRBV27 and J usage is TRBJ2-5, with TRBD2 matching over 7 bases. The ends lost 6 bases at V and 7 bases at J; junction bases unmatched: 17. Germline values: CDR1 MNHEY, CDR2 SMNVEV (reference sequence). The CDR3 is 16 residues long. The CDR3 loop reads CASSRTGTTSIGTQYF. The CDR3 bases are TGTGCCAGCAGCCGCACCGGGACTACATCTATTGGGACCCAGTACTTC.

The chain carries TRBV4-3 and TRBJ2-3; D uncertain. This CDR3 contains 14 residues. Trimming shortened V by 4 bases and J by 2 bases, and 10 bases separated the two germline ends. Germline V lookup: CDR1 LGHNA, CDR2 YSLEER. The CDR3: CASSLNPFTDTQYF. CDR3 nucleotides: TGCGCCAGCAGCCTAAACCCCTTCACAGATACGCAGTATTTT.

The chain combines TRBV6-6 with TRBJ1-6; D remains ambiguous. The germline V gene has CDR1 MNHNY and CDR2 SVGAGI (reference sequence). V lost 6 bases and J 6 bases, leaving 15 bases between the germline ends. The CDR3 sequence is 15 residues long. The DNA of the CDR3 is TGTGCCAGCAGGAGAGAGCCCTCATCTAATTCACCCCTCCACTTT. Translated: CASRREPSSNSPLHF.